The entry that follows covers one TCR beta chain sequence. Its antigen is still unknown. TCRdb processed the 5' RACE reads anew with MiXCR; each CDR3 protein has one entry. The profile shows about 560,000 distinct CDR3 sequences, 15% to 20% of them singletons. V was pared by 9 bases and J by 8 bases, with 10 bases of the junction left unmatched. CDR1 is KGHDR and CDR2 is SFDVKD in the germline V gene. This CDR3 spans 13 amino acids. The data belong to a study of T-cell memory formation after mild COVID-19. Study outcomes and limitations: Pre-infection memory carried some responding clones, suggesting that cross-reactive memory joined.

Sequencing used PBMCs or a T cell subset sorted from them (not recorded which). The J gene is TRBJ1-1, the V gene TRBV24-1, with 8 bases lining up with TRBD1. The receptor's source is an adult woman who had mild COVID-19 (a few samples of this study predate the infection). Cell type and time point are not known. This CDR3 reads CATQSGTGFEAFF. The CDR3 nucleotides are TGTGCCACCCAATCCGGGACAGGTTTCGAAGCTTTCTTT.